This T cell receptor beta chain was sequenced in a study of early T cells in non-severe SARS-CoV-2 infection. Study summary: Sequenced bulk RNA came from whole blood that was unsorted, and chains were unpaired.

CDR1 is DFQATT, CDR2 SNEGSKA, per germline (reference sequence). J was trimmed by 5 bases and V by 0 bases; bases with no gene match: 10. The CDR3 spans 17 residues. This clonotype was seen repeatedly, ten times or more. Using its own MiXCR run on the 5' RACE reads, TCRdb lists one record per CDR3 protein. This table holds around 57,000 distinct CDR3 sequences, 6.2% found once. This rearrangement joins TRBV20-1 to TRBJ2-2, with TRBD2 identical over 9 bases. The sample consisted of whole blood. The sequence came from an adult who was a healthcare worker with PCR-confirmed SARS-CoV-2 infection or an uninfected control (not recorded which). The CDR3 bases are TGCAGTGCTAGAGATTATGAGCGGGGGGAATGGACCGGGGAGCTGTTTTTT. Encoded protein: CSARDYERGEWTGELFF.